These 3 T cell receptor beta chains came from one sample sequenced in a study of blood T cell repertoires in COVID-19. The table came from immunoSEQ multiplex PCR; TCRdb's copy has only in-frame clones and leaves some out. The sample lists hundreds of thousands of clones; around 90% were seen once. The sequencing sample was made of peripheral blood. All receptors derive from a man aged 18 to 30 with COVID-19, enrolled during active disease.

This clone occurred once. Other DNA sequences in this sample translate to the same CDR3. The CDR3 sequence: CASSLDPGGNQPQHF. In DNA, the CDR3 is TGTGCCAGCAGCTTAGATCCCGGGGGAAATCAGCCCCAGCATTTT. V is TRBV11-2 and J is TRBJ1-5, with D perhaps TRBD1 (5 bases). CDR3 length: 15 residues. The V and J ends lost 0 bases and 4 bases respectively, with 10 bases between them. Germline V gives CDR1 SGHAT, CDR2 FQNNGV.

This sequence joins TRBV9 and TRBJ2-5; TRBD2 aligns across 11 bases. V lost 4 bases and J lost 1; bases outside the gene matches: 6. CDR1 and CDR2 from the germline V gene are SGDLS and YYNGEE. CDR3 length: 16 residues. CDR3 sequence reads: CASSKGTSGFQETQYF. The CDR3 DNA reads TGTGCCAGCAGCAAAGGGACTAGCGGCTTCCAAGAGACCCAGTACTTC.

The table lists this clone with a count of one. The V and J genes are TRBV18 and TRBJ2-7, with TRBD2 as a possible D gene (6 bases). Per the germline V gene, CDR1 is KGHSH and CDR2 is LQKENI. V lost 0 bases and J 3 bases, leaving 12 bases between the germline ends. The CDR3 covers 15 residues. DNA of the CDR3: TGTGCCAGCTCACCACCTACTAGCAGAGTCTACGAGCAGTACTTC. Amino acids: CASSPPTSRVYEQYF.